A single sample gave rise to the 27 T cell receptor beta chains below, sequenced in a study of OX40 agonist ivuxolimab in advanced cancers. Sequenced by immunoSEQ multiplex PCR; TCRdb stores in-frame clones only, minus some. The sample shows approximately 82,000 clones, roughly 85% of them seen only once. This specimen was CD4+ or CD8+ T cells sorted from blood, taken in a trial of the OX40 agonist ivuxolimab. The receptors come from an adult with an advanced solid tumor such as melanoma, head and neck, liver or kidney cancer.

The chain couples TRBV2 to TRBJ2-1; TRBD2 agrees at 12 bases. The CDR3 runs 14 residues. Germline V gene data show CDR1 as SNHLY and CDR2 as FYNNEI. V gave up 9 bases and J gave up 7 bases; unmatched junction bases: 7. The CDR3 nucleotides read TGTGCCAGGGATTCTAGCGGGGGGGCAAATGAGCAGTTCTTC. This encodes CARDSSGGANEQFF.

V usage is TRBV29-1 and J usage is TRBJ2-7; D might be TRBD2 (5 bases). CDR3 size: 13 residues. Germline V gene sequence: CDR1 SQVTM, CDR2 ANQGSEA. V was pared by 4 bases and J by 4 bases, with 14 bases between. The CDR3: CSVGLRPGYEQYF. The CDR3, as DNA: TGCAGCGTTGGGCTGAGGCCGGGATACGAGCAGTACTTC.

This clone was detected a few times. V is TRBV15 and J is TRBJ2-3, with TRBD2 identical over 8 bases. The CDR3 has 16 amino acids. The V segment lost 3 bases and the J segment 5 bases; nucleotides outside the gene matches: 10. Per germline, CDR1 LNHNV and CDR2 YYDKDF (reference sequence). As DNA, the CDR3 is TGTGCCACCAGCAGGAGGAGCGGGGGTCTGGTAGATACGCAGTATTTT. Protein product: CATSRRSGGLVDTQYF.

This sequence joins TRBV19 and TRBJ1-1; no definite D call. Germline V CDR1 and CDR2: LNHDA, SQIVND (reference sequence). CDR3 length equals 12 residues. The ends were cut back, 3 bases at V and 10 bases at J, with 12 bases in the middle. The CDR3 nucleotides read TGTGCCAGTAGTATCGACCGAGTTGGAGCTTTCTTT. As protein: CASSIDRVGAFF. Full variable domain (rest looked up from reference TRBV19 and TRBJ1-1): DGGITQSPKYLFRKEGQNVTLSCEQNLNHDAMYWYRQDPGQGLRLIYYSQIVNDFQKGDIAEGYSVSREKKESFPLTVTSAQKNPTAFYLCASSIDRVGAFFGQGTRLTVV.

The chain is built from TRBV28 and TRBJ2-2; the match to TRBD1 covers 8 bases. This CDR3 comprises 15 residues. CDR1 is MDHEN and CDR2 is SYDVKM in the germline V gene. V shed 6 bases and J 7 bases; nucleotides not matched to a gene: 10. This CDR3 reads CASRWHQGAGGELFF. The CDR3 nucleotides read TGTGCCAGCAGGTGGCACCAGGGGGCTGGCGGGGAGCTGTTTTTT.

The chain carries TRBV30 and TRBJ2-6; 11 bases match TRBD1. Germline CDR1 reads GTSNPN; CDR2 reads SVGIG (reference sequence). V gave up 0 bases and J gave up 4 bases; unmatched junction bases: 14. This CDR3 is built from 20 residues. CDR3 residues: CAWSVWTGGSLVWGANVLTF. The CDR3 coding sequence is TGTGCCTGGAGTGTCTGGACAGGGGGCTCCCTAGTGTGGGGGGCCAACGTCCTGACTTTC.

V is TRBV11-3 and J is TRBJ2-3, with 9 bases aligning to TRBD2. The germline gives CDR1 SGHNT, CDR2 YENEEA. This CDR3 has 15 amino acids. The ends lost 1 base at V and 1 base at J; junction bases unmatched: 0. DNA of the CDR3: TGTGCCAGCAGCTTAGTAGCGGGGGGCACAGATACGCAGTATTTT. Translated, it gives CASSLVAGGTDTQYF.

The chain recombines TRBV7-6 with TRBJ1-3, with D possibly TRBD1 on 6 matching bases. Trimming stripped 6 bases from V and 2 bases from J, with 11 bases between. The CDR3 runs to 14 residues. Germline V gene lookup returns CDR1 SGHVS and CDR2 FNYEAQ. DNA of the CDR3: TGTGCCAGCAGTTACCAGGGGACTGGAAACACCATATATTTT. It specifies CASSYQGTGNTIYF. The variable domain in full, with the rest retrieved from reference TRBV7-6 and TRBJ1-3, is GAGVSQSPRYKVTKRGQDVALRCDPISGHVSLYWYRQALGQGPEFLTYFNYEAQQDKSGLPNDRFSAERPEGSISTLTIQRTEQRDSAMYRCASSYQGTGNTIYFGEGSWLTVV.

The V and J genes are TRBV2 and TRBJ1-1; 8 bases fit TRBD1. The CDR3 has 14 amino acids. Germline V lookup: CDR1 SNHLY, CDR2 FYNNEI. Losses at the gene ends were 3 bases for V and 11 bases for J; bases not matched to a gene: 11. In DNA, the CDR3 is TGTGCCAGCAGTGAGGCTGTACAGGGGGTTGCTGCTTTCTTT. It is translated as CASSEAVQGVAAFF.

The chain links TRBV5-4 to TRBJ1-4; D ambiguous. V lost 1 base, J lost 6 bases, and 4 bases lay in between. The CDR3 runs to 12 residues. CDR1 and CDR2 (germline): SGHNT, YYREEE (reference sequence). The CDR3 DNA sequence: TGTGCCAGCAGCTTGCCGGATGAAAAACTGTTTTTT. Translating gives CASSLPDEKLFF.

J is TRBJ2-3 and V is TRBV5-4; 10 nucleotides match TRBD2. After removal of 4 bases from V and 4 bases from J, the junction contained 6 bases not matched to a gene. Germline CDR1 is SGHNT and CDR2 is YYREEE (reference sequence). This CDR3 is built from 15 residues. CDR3 coding DNA: TGTGCCAGCAGCCCCCCTAGCGGGGGTCCAGATACGCAGTATTTT. Its protein is CASSPPSGGPDTQYF. Drawing the rest from reference TRBV5-4 and TRBJ2-3, the complete variable domain is ETGVTQSPTHLIKTRGQQVTLRCSSQSGHNTVSWYQQALGQGPQFIFQYYREEENGRGNFPPRFSGLQFPNYSSELNVNALELDDSALYLCASSPPSGGPDTQYFGPGTRLTVL.

The V gene is TRBV5-5, the J gene TRBJ1-5; D unresolved. Germline CDR1 is SGHKS and CDR2 is YYEKEE (reference sequence). The CDR3 covers 15 residues. Trimming stripped 4 bases from V and 5 bases from J, with 16 bases between. The CDR3 coding sequence is TGTGCCAGCAGCGATCGCGGCCGAACCGATCAGCCCCAGCATTTT. Protein product: CASSDRGRTDQPQHF. Together with reference TRBV5-5 and TRBJ1-5, the CDR3 gives the full variable domain: DAGVTQSPTHLIKTRGQQVTLRCSPISGHKSVSWYQQVLGQGPQFIFQYYEKEERGRGNFPDRFSARQFPNYSSELNVNALLLGDSALYLCASSDRGRTDQPQHFGDGTRLSIL.

The genes are TRBV7-2 and TRBJ2-5; D might be TRBD1 (5 bases). V dropped 5 bases and J dropped 1 base, with 11 bases sitting between them. The CDR3 runs to 14 residues. Germline V gene data show CDR1 as SGHTA and CDR2 as FQGNSA. The CDR3 DNA follows: TGTGCCAGCAGCCGACAGACCAGCCAAGAGACCCAGTACTTC. Its protein is CASSRQTSQETQYF.

The V call is TRBV6-1, the J call TRBJ1-5; 7 nucleotides agree with TRBD1. Germline CDR1 MNHNS, CDR2 SASEGT. V gave up 7 bases and J gave up 6 bases; unmatched junction bases: 9. This CDR3 has 14 amino acids. CDR3 residues: CASTRTGEAQPQHF. For the CDR3, the DNA is TGTGCCAGCACAAGGACAGGTGAGGCTCAGCCCCAGCATTTT.

This rearrangement joins TRBV7-2 to TRBJ1-4; TRBD1 matches at 9 bases. Trimming removed 4 bases from V and 10 bases from J; junction bases left unmatched: 4. The CDR3 covers 13 residues. The germline V gene has CDR1 SGHTA and CDR2 FQGNSA. CDR3 sequence reads: CASSSGQGGKLFF. DNA for the CDR3: TGTGCCAGCAGCTCGGGACAGGGAGGAAAACTGTTTTTT.

This sequence joins TRBV6-5 and TRBJ1-1, with D possibly TRBD1 on 6 matching bases. CDR1 is MNHEY and CDR2 is SVGAGI in the germline V gene. The CDR3 is 13 amino acids. V was shortened by 0 bases and J by 9 bases, with 11 bases between the two germline ends. The CDR3 region is CASSYSGHDKAFF. The CDR3 DNA reads as TGTGCCAGCAGTTACTCGGGACACGATAAAGCTTTCTTT.

The CDR3 DNA reads as TGCGCCAGCAGCGACGCCCAAGGTGGGAACACTGAAGCTTTCTTT. Encoded protein: CASSDAQGGNTEAFF. This rearrangement joins TRBV5-1 to TRBJ1-1; D is ambiguous. This CDR3 contains 15 residues. Germline values: CDR1 SGHRS, CDR2 YFSETQ. V lost 4 bases and J 1 base, leaving 14 bases between the germline ends.

CDR3 protein: CASSLRGIGASNQPQHF. DNA of the CDR3: TGTGCCAGCAGTTTAAGAGGTATAGGGGCTAGCAATCAGCCCCAGCATTTT. The genes are TRBV27 and TRBJ1-5, with D possibly TRBD1 on 5 matching bases. The ends were cut back, 2 bases at V and 0 bases at J, with 14 bases in the middle. Germline CDR1 and CDR2: MNHEY and SMNVEV (reference sequence). CDR3 length: 17 residues.

The V and J genes are TRBV6-1 and TRBJ2-3, with TRBD2 matching over 8 bases. The trim removed 3 bases at V and 6 bases at J, leaving 8 bases unmatched. CDR3 length: 15 amino acids. CDR1 is MNHNS, CDR2 SASEGT, per germline. CDR3: CASSDQAGVSDTQYF. For the CDR3, the DNA is TGTGCCAGCAGTGATCAAGCGGGGGTAAGCGATACGCAGTATTTT.

This clone was seen a single time. The chain employs TRBV6-1 and TRBJ1-3, with D perhaps matching TRBD1 (5 bases). CDR3 length: 16 amino acids. Trimming shortened V by 1 base and J by 0 bases, and 10 bases separated the two germline ends. In germline, CDR1 is MNHNS, CDR2 SASEGT. The CDR3 coding sequence is TGTGCCAGCAGTGAAGTACAGGACGACTCTGGAAACACCATATATTTT. Its translation is CASSEVQDDSGNTIYF.

The chain combines TRBV9 with TRBJ1-4, with D hard to call. CDR3 length equals 16 residues. Germline values: CDR1 SGDLS, CDR2 YYNGEE. Trimming left V 0 bases short and J 4 bases short, with 13 bases between. The CDR3 spells CASSVAGTGDNEKLFF. The CDR3 region has the DNA TGTGCCAGCAGCGTAGCTGGAACCGGGGATAATGAAAAACTGTTTTTT. The whole variable domain, filled in from reference TRBV9 and TRBJ1-4, reads DSGVTQTPKHLITATGQRVTLRCSPRSGDLSVYWYQQSLDQGLQFLIQYYNGEERAKGNILERFSAQQFPDLHSELNLSSLELGDSALYFCASSVAGTGDNEKLFFGSGTQLSVL.

This chain connects TRBV5-1 to TRBJ1-1, with D tentatively TRBD1 (5 bases). The CDR3 contains 14 residues. Germline V gene data show CDR1 as SGHRS and CDR2 as YFSETQ. Deletions cut 3 bases from V and 1 base from J, with 10 bases between. Written as DNA, the CDR3 is TGCGCCAGCAGCTCAGACGGACAGAACACTGAAGCTTTCTTT. Amino acid sequence: CASSSDGQNTEAFF.

V and J are TRBV28 and TRBJ2-1, with 10 bases lining up with TRBD2. CDR1 is MDHEN, CDR2 SYDVKM, per germline. V lost 2 bases, J lost 4 bases, and 5 bases stayed unmatched. This CDR3 has 16 residues. The CDR3 spells CASSLQLAGAYNEQFF. CDR3 DNA: TGTGCCAGCAGTTTACAGCTAGCGGGGGCATACAATGAGCAGTTCTTC.

This clone was seen just once. J is TRBJ2-3 and V is TRBV6-6, with 8 bases matching TRBD1. The CDR3 extends over 14 amino acids. After removal of 10 bases from V and 3 bases from J, the junction contained 9 bases not matched to a gene. The germline gives CDR1 MNHNY, CDR2 SVGAGI (reference sequence). CDR3 amino acids: CATRNYRGTDTQYF. The CDR3 coding sequence is TGTGCCACCCGAAATTACAGGGGGACAGATACGCAGTATTTT.

The chain links TRBV30 to TRBJ1-2; TRBD1 aligns across 7 bases. Unmatched junction bases numbered 9, after V lost 7 bases and J lost 4 bases. The germline V gene has CDR1 GTSNPN and CDR2 SVGIG (reference sequence). This CDR3 is 13 amino acids long. The CDR3 here is CASSRDRPYGYTF. The CDR3 nucleotides are TGTGCCTCTAGCCGGGACAGACCCTATGGCTACACCTTC.

The chain carries TRBV7-3 and TRBJ2-4; 7 nucleotides match TRBD1. After removal of 4 bases from V and 5 bases from J, the junction contained 5 bases not matched to a gene. The CDR3 extends over 14 amino acids. Germline CDR1 is SGHTA and CDR2 is FQGTGA. In nucleotides, the CDR3 is TGTGCCAGCAGCTCTGGGACAGAGCAAAACATTCAGTACTTC. Encoded protein: CASSSGTEQNIQYF.

J is TRBJ1-2 and V is TRBV7-2; unclear D gene. CDR3 size: 16 residues. V was pared by 1 base and J by 2 bases, with 14 bases between. Germline values: CDR1 SGHTA, CDR2 FQGNSA. The CDR3 DNA reads TGTGCCAGCAGCTTAGATGGGGTGGGGAAGAACTATGGCTACACCTTC. The encoded protein is CASSLDGVGKNYGYTF.